This T cell receptor (beta chain) stems from a study of blood T cell repertoires in COVID-19. Looking at the study overall: Samples taken during acute and convalescent COVID-19 were collected in the United States, Italy and Spain.

The participants were between roughly 18 and 90 years old and came from 24 US areas. Clinical history as reported by participants underpinned cohort assignment. TCRdb keeps only in-frame clones here, not all; method: immunoSEQ multiplex PCR. The data contain roughly 320,000 clones, approximately 90% of them singletons. Specimen: PBMCs or T cells enriched from blood (not recorded which). This receptor was obtained from a young man who had recovered from COVID-19.

The DNA of the CDR3 is TGTGCCAGCAGCCCCCGGGGAGCGGGGGGCCAAGAGACCCAGTACTTC. Its translation is CASSPRGAGGQETQYF. The chain employs TRBV9 and TRBJ2-5; TRBD2 aligns across 9 bases. The CDR3 is 16 residues long. Per the germline V gene, CDR1 is SGDLS and CDR2 is YYNGEE. V was clipped by 4 bases and J by 1 base; unmatched bases: 8.